The 6 T cell receptor beta chains below come from one sample, sequenced in a study of blood T cell repertoires in COVID-19 (TCRdb year 2020). Receptors were amplified or captured by the immunoSEQ multiplex PCR assay. Sourced from immuneACCESS, this table was stored by TCRdb with only in-frame sequences that have V and J called. A share of the clones is absent; for the studies checked, an unresolved V gene accounts for under half, and the remainder has no known explanation. In this sample the table shows over 200,000 clones, 70% to 90% of which occur a single time. The top ten hold 10% to 11% of the sample. Sample: PBMCs or T cells enriched from blood (not recorded which). These receptors were collected from a man between 25 and 39 years old who had recovered from COVID-19.

The gene calls are TRBV19 and TRBJ1-2; no clear D. Germline assignment: CDR1 LNHDA and CDR2 SQIVND (reference sequence). This CDR3 has 16 amino acids. V was trimmed by 0 bases and J by 0 bases, leaving 11 bases between them. CDR3 coding DNA: TGTGCCAGTAGTATAGACGGTTTGGCGGCTAACTATGGCTACACCTTC. As protein: CASSIDGLAANYGYTF.

This rearrangement joins TRBV5-4 to TRBJ2-7; the D gene is possibly TRBD2 (7 bases). The CDR3 contains 13 residues. The germline V and J ends were trimmed by 10 bases and 2 bases, with 16 bases remaining between them. In germline, CDR1 is SGHNT, CDR2 YYREEE (reference sequence). The CDR3 DNA follows: TGTGCCGGAGGGAGGGGGGGAACCTACGAGCAGTACTTC. Protein: CAGGRGGTYEQYF.

This sequence joins TRBV3-1 (or the pseudogene TRBV3-2) and TRBJ2-1, with TRBD2 matching 7 bases. The length of the CDR3 is 16 residues. Germline assignment: CDR1 LGHDT and CDR2 YNNKEL (reference sequence). J gave up 4 bases and V 4 bases, and 10 bases lay outside the gene matches. CDR3 protein: CASSPSTVGLYNEQFF. The CDR3 DNA reads as TGTGCCAGCAGCCCCTCGACTGTGGGACTATACAATGAGCAGTTCTTC.

The chain carries TRBV5-1 and TRBJ2-1, with a tentative D call TRBD1 (8 bases). Per the germline V gene, CDR1 is SGHRS and CDR2 is YFSETQ. There are 14 residues in the CDR3. V was cut by 9 bases and J by 8 bases, with 21 bases left in between. The CDR3: CATTSTGEGDEQFF. As DNA, the CDR3 is TGCGCCACCACATCGACAGGGGAGGGGGATGAGCAGTTCTTC.

The rearrangement links TRBV12-3 or TRBV12-4 to TRBJ1-3; 7 bases fit TRBD1. The CDR3 spans 12 residues. V gave up 8 bases and J gave up 4 bases; unmatched junction bases: 2. The CDR3: CASGTVGNTIYF. CDR3 coding DNA: TGTGCCAGCGGGACAGTGGGAAACACCATATATTTT.

This chain joins TRBV27 and TRBJ1-6; perhaps TRBD1 as D (5 bases). The V gene's germline CDR1 is MNHEY and CDR2 SMNVEV (reference sequence). Trimming shortened V by 3 bases and J by 7 bases, and 10 bases separated the two germline ends. This CDR3 is built from 14 residues. The CDR3 is CASSLGGNNSPLHF. DNA for the CDR3: TGTGCCAGCAGTTTGGGGGGGAACAATTCACCCCTCCACTTT.